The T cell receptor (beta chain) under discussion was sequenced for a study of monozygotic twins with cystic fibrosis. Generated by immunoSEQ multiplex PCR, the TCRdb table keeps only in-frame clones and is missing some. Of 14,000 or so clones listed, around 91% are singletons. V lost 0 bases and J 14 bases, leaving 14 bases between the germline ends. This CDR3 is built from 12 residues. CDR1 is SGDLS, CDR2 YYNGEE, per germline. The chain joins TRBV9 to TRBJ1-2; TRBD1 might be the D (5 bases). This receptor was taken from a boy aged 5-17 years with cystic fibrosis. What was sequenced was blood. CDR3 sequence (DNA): TGTGCCAGCAGCGTAGGTGGGCTCCCAGGGACCTTC. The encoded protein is CASSVGGLPGTF. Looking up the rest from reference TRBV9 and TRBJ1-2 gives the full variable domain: DSGVTQTPKHLITATGQRVTLRCSPRSGDLSVYWYQQSLDQGLQFLIQYYNGEERAKGNILERFSAQQFPDLHSELNLSSLELGDSALYFCASSVGGLPGTFGSGTRLTVV.